The 5 T cell receptor beta chains below all came from one sample that was sequenced in a study of T-cell reconstitution after alpha-beta-depleted transplantation in children. Construction of the TCRbeta library involved unique molecular identifiers. TCRdb ran MiXCR on the PCR reads and lists one entry per CDR3 protein. The sample includes roughly 300,000 distinct CDR3 sequences, about a tenth of them seen just once. Sequenced here: PBMCs from the stem cell graft donor, sampled from the stem cell graft. The receptors originated from a human donor who donated a stem cell graft to a child with acute lymphoblastic leukemia.

The CDR3 sequence: CASSFQTGGIGELFF. CDR3 bases: TGTGCCAGCAGTTTTCAGACAGGGGGGATCGGGGAGCTGTTTTTT. The V gene is TRBV12-3 or TRBV12-4, the J gene TRBJ2-2; 9 bases match TRBD1. Trimming at V came to 3 bases and at J to 7 bases, leaving 6 bases not matched to a gene. The CDR3 contains 15 residues.

The rearrangement links TRBV7-2 to TRBJ2-1; D is unresolved. V was clipped by 4 bases and J by 0 bases, with 25 bases between them. The CDR3 consists of 20 residues. The germline V gene has CDR1 SGHTA and CDR2 FQGNSA. The CDR3 coding sequence is TGTGCCAGCAGCTGGCGGACGTCCATTTCCATTTTAAGCTCCTACAATGAGCAGTTCTTC. Amino acids: CASSWRTSISILSSYNEQFF.

This clonotype was counted a few times. V and J are TRBV14 and TRBJ2-5, with TRBD1 as a possible D gene (6 bases). This CDR3 is built from 13 residues. Trimming took off 4 bases at V and 6 bases at J, with 12 bases between the two ends. CDR1 is SGHDN and CDR2 is FVKESK in the germline V gene. The CDR3 region has the DNA TGTGCCAGCAGCCCTGTCAGGGGCAAGACCCAGTACTTC. Translating gives CASSPVRGKTQYF.

In this sample, this clonotype turned up many times. This rearrangement joins TRBV6-5 to TRBJ2-5, with a possible D match to TRBD1 (6 bases). The CDR3 sequence is 12 residues long. Trimming removed 11 bases from V and 5 bases from J, with 15 bases in between. CDR1 MNHEY and CDR2 SVGAGI come from the germline V gene. The CDR3 spells CASSNQGETQYF. The CDR3 DNA is TGTGCCTCCTCCAACCAGGGGGAGACCCAGTACTTC.

This clonotype came up many times. The chain joins TRBV20-1 to TRBJ2-5; weak D call: TRBD1 (5 bases). The CDR3 is 14 residues long. From germline, CDR1 is DFQATT and CDR2 SNEGSKA (reference sequence). Trimming cost V 0 bases and J 4 bases, with 12 bases left between them. The CDR3 spells CSARDGQTLETQYF. CDR3 sequence (DNA): TGCAGTGCTAGAGATGGACAAACCCTAGAGACCCAGTACTTC.